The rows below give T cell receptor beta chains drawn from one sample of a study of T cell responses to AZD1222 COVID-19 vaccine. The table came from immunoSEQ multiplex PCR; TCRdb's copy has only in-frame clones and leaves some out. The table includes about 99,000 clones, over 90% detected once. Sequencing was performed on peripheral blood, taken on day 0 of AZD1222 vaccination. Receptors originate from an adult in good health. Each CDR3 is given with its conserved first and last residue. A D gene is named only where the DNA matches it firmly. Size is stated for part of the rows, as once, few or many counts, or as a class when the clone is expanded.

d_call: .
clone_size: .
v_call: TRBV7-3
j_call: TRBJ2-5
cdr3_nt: TGTGCCAGCAGCCCCGGGGCCCAAGAGACCCAGTACTTC
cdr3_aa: CASSPGAQETQYF

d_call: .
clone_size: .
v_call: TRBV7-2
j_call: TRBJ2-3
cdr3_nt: TGTGCCAGCAGCTTATCGGGGCGGACGGCCATTACGCAGTATTTT
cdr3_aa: CASSLSGRTAITQYF

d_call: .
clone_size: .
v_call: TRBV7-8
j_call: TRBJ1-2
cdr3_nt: TGTGCCAGCAGCATACAGGGAGAAGGCGGCTACACCTTC
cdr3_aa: CASSIQGEGGYTF

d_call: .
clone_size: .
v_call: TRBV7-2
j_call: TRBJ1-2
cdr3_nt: TGTGCCAGCAGCGACTTCGGGGGCGACTATGGCTACACCTTC
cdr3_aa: CASSDFGGDYGYTF

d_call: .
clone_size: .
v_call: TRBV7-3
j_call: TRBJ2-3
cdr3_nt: TGTGCCAGCAGCTTGCGGGCTGCGACAGATACGCAGTATTTT
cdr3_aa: CASSLRAATDTQYF

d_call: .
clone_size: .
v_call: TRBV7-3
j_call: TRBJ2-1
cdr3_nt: TGTGCCAGCAGCTTATCCCCCGAGGGGTTTGAGCAGTTCTTC
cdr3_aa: CASSLSPEGFEQFF

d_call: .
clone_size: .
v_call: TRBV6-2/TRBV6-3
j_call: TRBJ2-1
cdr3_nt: TGTGCCAGCAGCGCGGAGGGACAGCACAATGAGCAGTTCTTC
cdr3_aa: CASSAEGQHNEQFF

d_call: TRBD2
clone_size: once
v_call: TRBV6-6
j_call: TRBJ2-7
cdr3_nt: TGTGCCAGCAGTTACTCGTCCCAGCGGGGCGAGCAGTACTTC
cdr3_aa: CASSYSSQRGEQYF

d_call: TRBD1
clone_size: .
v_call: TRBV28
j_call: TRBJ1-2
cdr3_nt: TGTGCCAGCATCACCCCGGGACAGCAGGGCTACACCTTC
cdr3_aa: CASITPGQQGYTF

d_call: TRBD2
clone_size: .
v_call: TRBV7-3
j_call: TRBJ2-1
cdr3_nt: TGTGCCAGCAGCCCGCTACTAGCGGGAGGGTTGAGTGAGCAGTTCTTC
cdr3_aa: CASSPLLAGGLSEQFF

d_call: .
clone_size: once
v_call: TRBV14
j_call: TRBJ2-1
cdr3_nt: TGTGCCAGCAGCCAAGATGCGGGACAGAATGACAATGAGCAGTTCTTC
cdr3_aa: CASSQDAGQNDNEQFF

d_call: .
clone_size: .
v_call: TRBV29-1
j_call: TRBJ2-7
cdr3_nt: TGCAGCCCCAGAGTGGAATCCTACGAGCAGTACTTC
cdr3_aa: CSPRVESYEQYF

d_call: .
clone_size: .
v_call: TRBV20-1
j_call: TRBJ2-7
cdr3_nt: TGCAGTGCTAGTTACGACTCCTACGAGCAGTACTTC
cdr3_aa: CSASYDSYEQYF

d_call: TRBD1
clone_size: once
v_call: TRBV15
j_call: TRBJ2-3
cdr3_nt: TGTGCCACCAGCAGGACCCGGGACAGGGCTCTTGTGGGAGGGGTTAGCACAGATACGCAGTATTTT
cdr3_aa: CATSRTRDRALVGGVSTDTQYF

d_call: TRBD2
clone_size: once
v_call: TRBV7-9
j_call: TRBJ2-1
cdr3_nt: TGTGCCAGCAGCAAGACTAGCGGGTTTTACAATGAGCAGTTCTTC
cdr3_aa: CASSKTSGFYNEQFF

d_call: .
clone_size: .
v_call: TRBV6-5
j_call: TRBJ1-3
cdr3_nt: TGTGCCAGCAGTAAACAGGGAGTTACGGACACCATATATTTT
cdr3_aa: CASSKQGVTDTIYF

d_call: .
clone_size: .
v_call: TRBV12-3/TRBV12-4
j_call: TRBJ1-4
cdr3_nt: TGTGCCTCACGGGACCGAGCTAATGAAAAACTGTTTTTT
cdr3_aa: CASRDRANEKLFF

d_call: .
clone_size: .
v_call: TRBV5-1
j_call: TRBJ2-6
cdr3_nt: TGCGCCAGCAGCTTTGATTCCGGGACAGGGGCCAACGTCCTGACTTTC
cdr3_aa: CASSFDSGTGANVLTF

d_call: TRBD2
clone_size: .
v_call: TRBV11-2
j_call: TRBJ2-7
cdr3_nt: TGTGCCAGCAGCTTAGACCCCCCAACCGGGACTAGACCCTACGAGCAGTACTTC
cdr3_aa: CASSLDPPTGTRPYEQYF

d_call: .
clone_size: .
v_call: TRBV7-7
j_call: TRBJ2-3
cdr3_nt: TGTGCTAGCAGCTTAGCGGACACAGATACGCAGTATTTT
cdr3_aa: CASSLADTDTQYF

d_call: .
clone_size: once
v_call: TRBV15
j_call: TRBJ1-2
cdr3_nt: TGTGCCACCAGCAGATCATTCTACAGGGACGATGGCTACACCTTC
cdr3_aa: CATSRSFYRDDGYTF

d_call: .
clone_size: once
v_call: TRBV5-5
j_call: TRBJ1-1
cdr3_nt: TGTGCCAGCAGCCTGGTCCGACAGAGTGAAGCTTTCTTT
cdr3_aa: CASSLVRQSEAFF

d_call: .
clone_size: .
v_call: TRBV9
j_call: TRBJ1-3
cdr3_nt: TGTGCCAGCAGCGTCGGGGGTACTGGAAACACCATATATTTT
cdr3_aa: CASSVGGTGNTIYF